The 23 T cell receptor beta chains given below trace back to one sample, sequenced in a study of radiotherapy plus CTLA-4 blockade in lung cancer. The assay was immunoSEQ multiplex PCR, and TCRdb's table has in-frame clones only and misses some. Here the sample spans tens of thousands of clones, 70% to 80% being singletons. The source was peripheral blood, collected from a patient treated with radiotherapy plus ipilimumab. These receptors all stem from a human donor with non-small cell lung cancer whose response to radiotherapy plus ipilimumab could not be evaluated.

This clone appeared a few times. The genes are TRBV7-2 and TRBJ1-5; D not certain. Trimming took 0 bases from V and 1 from J, leaving 10 bases between them. This CDR3 region has 16 residues. Germline values: CDR1 SGHTA, CDR2 FQGNSA. CDR3 protein: CASSLAPRASNQPQHF. The CDR3 DNA sequence: TGTGCCAGCAGCTTAGCGCCCCGAGCAAGCAATCAGCCCCAGCATTTT.

This clone was found a few times. The chain joins TRBV28 to TRBJ1-6, with TRBD1 identical over 8 bases. This CDR3 has 16 amino acids. J lost 4 bases, V lost 7 bases, and 9 bases had no gene match. Germline-derived CDR1 and CDR2 are MDHEN and SYDVKM. CDR3: CASISTGVGYNSPLHF. In DNA form, the CDR3 reads TGTGCCAGCATCTCGACAGGGGTCGGGTATAATTCACCCCTCCACTTT.

The rearrangement uses TRBV7-6 and TRBJ2-5; TRBD1 matches 8 bases. V gave up 5 bases and J gave up 4 bases; unmatched junction bases: 9. This CDR3 region has 15 residues. The germline CDR1 and CDR2 sequences are SGHVS and FNYEAQ. CDR3 amino acids: CASSPRRTGSETQYF. In nucleotides, the CDR3 is TGTGCCAGCAGCCCCCGCCGGACAGGGTCAGAGACCCAGTACTTC.

This clone was found once. The rearrangement uses TRBV5-1 and TRBJ2-7, with 8 bases matching TRBD1. V lost 1 base to trimming and J lost 6 bases; unmatched junction nucleotides: 6. The CDR3 runs to 14 residues. Looked up from germline, CDR1 is SGHRS and CDR2 is YFSETQ. In nucleotides, the CDR3 is TGCGCCAGCAGCTTGTTCAGGGGGCGGCTCGAGCAGTACTTC. Encoded protein: CASSLFRGRLEQYF.

The CDR3 sequence: CATSRDRGPNEQFF. CDR3 bases: TGTGCCACCAGCAGAGATAGGGGTCCCAACGAGCAGTTCTTC. This rearrangement joins TRBV15 to TRBJ2-1; TRBD1 might be the D (5 bases). This CDR3 is built from 14 residues. With 0 bases removed from V and 10 bases from J, the gap between germline ends came to 13 bases. The V gene's germline CDR1 is LNHNV and CDR2 YYDKDF (reference sequence).

This clone was detected only a few times. The gene calls are TRBV6-5 and TRBJ1-4, with D uncertain. In germline, CDR1 is MNHEY, CDR2 SVGAGI. Trimming pared 2 bases from V and 3 bases from J, leaving 7 bases between. There are 14 residues in the CDR3. CDR3 sequence: CASSYREANEKLFF. The CDR3 DNA sequence: TGTGCCAGCAGTTACAGGGAGGCTAATGAAAAACTGTTTTTT.

This chain uses TRBV5-1 with TRBJ2-7; TRBD1 agrees at 9 bases. CDR3 length equals 15 residues. The junction had 6 bases not matched to a gene; V was cut back by 4 bases and J by 1 base. CDR1 and CDR2 (germline): SGHRS, YFSETQ. CDR3 sequence (DNA): TGCGCCAGCAGCCCGGGGACAGGGTGGTCCTACGAGCAGTACTTC. Residues: CASSPGTGWSYEQYF.

The V gene is TRBV4-2, the J gene TRBJ1-1; TRBD1 aligns across 10 bases. Germline trimming cut 3 bases from V and 6 bases from J; bases unmatched to any gene: 4. The germline V gene encodes CDR1 LGHNA and CDR2 YNFKEQ. There are 14 residues in the CDR3. CDR3 in DNA: TGTGCCAGCAGCCAGACAGGGGGCACCGCTGAAGCTTTCTTT. Translation gives CASSQTGGTAEAFF.

The chain employs TRBV28 and TRBJ1-2; 9 positions agree with TRBD1. Germline V gene lookup returns CDR1 MDHEN and CDR2 SYDVKM. V was pared by 7 bases and J by 4 bases, with 16 bases of the junction left unmatched. The CDR3 loop spans 17 amino acids. CDR3 nucleotides: TGTGCCAGCAAGCTTTGGGGGGGACAGGGAGCGGTCTATGGCTACACCTTC. It specifies CASKLWGGQGAVYGYTF.

This clone was seen just once. The chain joins TRBV7-9 to TRBJ2-1; 12 bases map to TRBD2. This CDR3 contains 17 residues. The germline CDR1 and CDR2 sequences are SEHNR and FQNEAQ (reference sequence). V gave up 5 bases and J gave up 4 bases; unmatched junction bases: 9. CDR3 in amino acids: CASSPKGGLAGYNEQFF. The DNA of the CDR3 is TGTGCCAGCAGCCCAAAGGGAGGACTAGCGGGGTACAATGAGCAGTTCTTC.

This chain uses TRBV27 with TRBJ1-2; D is possibly TRBD1 (6 bases). Trimming shortened V by 6 bases and J by 4 bases, and 12 bases separated the two germline ends. The CDR3 length is 13 residues. Germline CDR1 MNHEY, CDR2 SMNVEV (reference sequence). The CDR3 sequence is CASSTGSVYGYTF. The CDR3 nucleotides are TGTGCCAGCAGCACAGGGTCGGTCTATGGCTACACCTTC.

The rearrangement joins TRBV18 to TRBJ2-2; 12 bases agree with TRBD1. The CDR3 sequence is 16 residues long. Losses at the gene ends were 4 bases for V and 4 bases for J; bases not matched to a gene: 4. The V gene's germline CDR1 is KGHSH and CDR2 LQKENI. The CDR3 spells CASSRPGQGATGELFF. As DNA, the CDR3 is TGTGCCAGCTCACGGCCGGGACAGGGGGCCACCGGGGAGCTGTTTTTT. The whole variable domain, filled in from reference TRBV18 and TRBJ2-2, reads NAGVMQNPRHLVRRRGQEARLRCSPMKGHSHVYWYRQLPEEGLKFMVYLQKENIIDESGMPKERFSAEFPKEGPSILRIQQVVRGDSAAYFCASSRPGQGATGELFFGEGSRLTVL.

In DNA form, the CDR3 reads TGTGCCAGCTCACCACCTACAGGCCCCTACGAGCAGTACTTC. This encodes CASSPPTGPYEQYF. The J gene is TRBJ2-7, the V gene TRBV18, with D possibly TRBD1 on 5 matching bases. This CDR3 has 14 residues. Germline V gene sequence: CDR1 KGHSH, CDR2 LQKENI. Trimming shortened V by 0 bases and J by 2 bases, and 8 bases separated the two germline ends.

The rearrangement uses TRBV4-1 and TRBJ1-5; D unresolved. The V gene lost 1 base and the J gene lost 5 bases, with 15 bases spanning the gap. CDR1 MGHRA and CDR2 YSYEKL come from the germline V gene. The CDR3 is 16 amino acids. The CDR3 DNA reads TGCGCCAGCAGCCAAGCCTGGACGGGGAAGTATCAGCCCCAGCATTTT. This sequence encodes CASSQAWTGKYQPQHF.

The chain couples TRBV2 to TRBJ1-6; D is possibly TRBD1 (5 bases). The CDR3 runs 12 residues. Between the trimmed V and J ends, which lost 6 bases and 10 bases, there was a span of 10 bases. The germline gives CDR1 SNHLY, CDR2 FYNNEI. The CDR3 region is CASSREGSPLHF. CDR3 DNA: TGTGCCAGCAGCAGGGAAGGATCACCCCTCCACTTT.

This chain connects TRBV5-6 to TRBJ2-1, with 8 bases identical to TRBD2. The CDR3 covers 15 residues. Germline lookup yields CDR1 SGHDT and CDR2 YYEEEE. V lost 0 bases and J lost 3; bases outside the gene matches: 2. The DNA for the CDR3 is TGTGCCAGCAGCTTGGCGGGACTAGACTACAATGAGCAGTTCTTC. This gives the protein CASSLAGLDYNEQFF.

This chain links TRBV5-4 with TRBJ2-3; 10 bases map to TRBD2. This CDR3 is 18 amino acids long. The junction had 9 bases not matched to a gene; V was cut back by 0 bases and J by 2 bases. CDR1 is SGHNT, CDR2 YYREEE, per germline (reference sequence). CDR3 region: CASSLGLAGDINTDTQYF. CDR3 nucleotide sequence: TGTGCCAGCAGCTTGGGCCTAGCGGGGGATATTAACACAGATACGCAGTATTTT. The full variable domain, completed using reference TRBV5-4 and TRBJ2-3, is ETGVTQSPTHLIKTRGQQVTLRCSSQSGHNTVSWYQQALGQGPQFIFQYYREEENGRGNFPPRFSGLQFPNYSSELNVNALELDDSALYLCASSLGLAGDINTDTQYFGPGTRLTVL.

V gene TRBV5-6 combines with J gene TRBJ2-3; D perhaps matches TRBD1 (6 bases). CDR1 and CDR2 (germline): SGHDT, YYEEEE. The V and J ends lost 4 bases and 3 bases respectively, with 12 bases between them. CDR3 size: 14 residues. CDR3 coding DNA: TGTGCCAGCAGCCGGAGAGGGGGAACAGATACGCAGTATTTT. Encoded protein: CASSRRGGTDTQYF.

The genes are TRBV4-3 and TRBJ2-1; 7 bases align to TRBD2. The CDR3 loop spans 15 amino acids. V was clipped by 1 base and J by 1 base; unmatched bases: 1. Germline loops: CDR1 LGHNA, CDR2 YSLEER. The CDR3 sequence is CASSQAGGSYNEQFF. Written as DNA, the CDR3 is TGCGCCAGCAGCCAAGCGGGGGGATCCTACAATGAGCAGTTCTTC.

This chain uses TRBV7-2 with TRBJ2-7; D gene uncertain. The germline V and J ends were trimmed by 2 bases and 3 bases, with 8 bases remaining between them. This CDR3 spans 13 amino acids. Germline values: CDR1 SGHTA, CDR2 FQGNSA. The CDR3 DNA follows: TGTGCCAGCAGCTTAAACAGATTCTACGAGCAGTACTTC. Translation gives CASSLNRFYEQYF.

The chain combines TRBV5-1 with TRBJ2-2, with 7 bases lining up with TRBD2. CDR3 length: 13 residues. Losses at the gene ends were 5 bases for V and 5 bases for J; bases not matched to a gene: 3. The germline V gene encodes CDR1 SGHRS and CDR2 YFSETQ. The CDR3 DNA reads TGCGCCAGCAGGCCCGGGGGGACCGGGGAGCTGTTTTTT. The encoded protein is CASRPGGTGELFF.

V gene TRBV5-5 combines with J gene TRBJ1-5; perhaps TRBD1 as D (6 bases). Germline CDR1 reads SGHKS; CDR2 reads YYEKEE (reference sequence). V lost 3 bases to trimming and J lost 0 bases, with 19 bases between them. CDR3 length: 18 residues. The CDR3 loop is CASSSRDMVFYSNQPQHF. The CDR3 nucleotides read TGTGCCAGCAGCTCCCGGGACATGGTCTTTTATAGCAATCAGCCCCAGCATTTT.

As DNA, the CDR3 is TGTGCCAGCAGCTTGGAGACGACCGACGCGGCTATGTTGAAGTACGAGCAGTACTTC. It codes for CASSLETTDAAMLKYEQYF. V and J are TRBV5-8 and TRBJ2-7; D gene uncertain. Germline CDR1 and CDR2: SGHTS and YDEGEE. CDR3 size: 19 residues. V lost 0 bases and J lost 4, with 26 bases in between. Based on the CDR3 plus reference TRBV5-8 and TRBJ2-7, the full variable domain is EAGVTQSPTHLIKTRGQQATLRCSPISGHTSVYWYQQALGLGLQFLLWYDEGEERNRGNFPPRFSGRQFPNYSSELNVNALELEDSALYLCASSLETTDAAMLKYEQYFGPGTRLTVT.